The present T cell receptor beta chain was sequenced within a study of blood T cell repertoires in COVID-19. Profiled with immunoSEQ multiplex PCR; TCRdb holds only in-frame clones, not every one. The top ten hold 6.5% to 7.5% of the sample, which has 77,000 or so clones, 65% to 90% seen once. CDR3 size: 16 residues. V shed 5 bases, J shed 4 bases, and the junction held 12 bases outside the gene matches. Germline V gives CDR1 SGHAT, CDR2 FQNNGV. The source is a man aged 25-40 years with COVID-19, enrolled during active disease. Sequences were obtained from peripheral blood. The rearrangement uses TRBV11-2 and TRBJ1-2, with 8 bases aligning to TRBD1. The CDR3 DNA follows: TGTGCCAGCAGCCCACTTACAGGGGGGATCCCCTATGGCTACACCTTC. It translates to CASSPLTGGIPYGYTF.